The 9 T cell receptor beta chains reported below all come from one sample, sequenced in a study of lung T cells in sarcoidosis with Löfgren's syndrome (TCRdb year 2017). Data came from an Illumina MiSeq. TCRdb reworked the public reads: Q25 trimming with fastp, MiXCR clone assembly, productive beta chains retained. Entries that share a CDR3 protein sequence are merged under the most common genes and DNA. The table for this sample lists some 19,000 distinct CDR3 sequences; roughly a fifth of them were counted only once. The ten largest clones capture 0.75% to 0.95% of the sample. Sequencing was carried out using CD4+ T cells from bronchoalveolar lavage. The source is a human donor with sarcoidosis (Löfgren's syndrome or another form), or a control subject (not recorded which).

CDR3: CASSKDGGTDTQYF. In nucleotides, the CDR3 is TGCGCCAGCAGCAAGGACGGAGGCACAGATACGCAGTATTTT. This chain uses TRBV5-1 with TRBJ2-3, with D unresolved. CDR3 length: 14 amino acids. Germline CDR1 SGHRS, CDR2 YFSETQ. V was cut by 4 bases and J by 1 base, with 10 bases left in between.

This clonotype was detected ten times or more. CDR3 in DNA: TGTGCCAGCAGCGAAAGACCGGGGTATGGCTACACCTTC. Its translation: CASSERPGYGYTF. This sequence joins TRBV2 and TRBJ1-2; D gene ambiguous. Trimming shortened V by 6 bases and J by 5 bases, and 13 bases separated the two germline ends. Germline V gene data show CDR1 as SNHLY and CDR2 as FYNNEI. The CDR3 contains 13 residues.

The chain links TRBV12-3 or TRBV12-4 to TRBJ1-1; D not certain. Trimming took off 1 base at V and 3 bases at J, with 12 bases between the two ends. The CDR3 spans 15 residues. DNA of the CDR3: TGTGCCAGCAGTTTAGTGGCAGAGCTGGACACTGAAGCTTTCTTT. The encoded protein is CASSLVAELDTEAFF.

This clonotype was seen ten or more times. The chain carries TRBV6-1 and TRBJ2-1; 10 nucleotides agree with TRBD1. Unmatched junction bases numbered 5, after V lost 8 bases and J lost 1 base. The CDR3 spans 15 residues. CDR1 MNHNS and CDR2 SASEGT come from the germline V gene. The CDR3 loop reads CASRRQGASYNEQFF. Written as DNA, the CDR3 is TGTGCCAGCCGAAGACAGGGGGCATCCTACAATGAGCAGTTCTTC.

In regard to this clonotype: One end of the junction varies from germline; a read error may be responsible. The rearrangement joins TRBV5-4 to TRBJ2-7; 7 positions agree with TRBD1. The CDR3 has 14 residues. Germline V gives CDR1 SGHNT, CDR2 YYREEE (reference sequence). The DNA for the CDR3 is TGTGCCAGCAGGAGACAGGGATCCTCCGACGAGCAGTACTTC. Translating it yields CASRRQGSSDEQYF.

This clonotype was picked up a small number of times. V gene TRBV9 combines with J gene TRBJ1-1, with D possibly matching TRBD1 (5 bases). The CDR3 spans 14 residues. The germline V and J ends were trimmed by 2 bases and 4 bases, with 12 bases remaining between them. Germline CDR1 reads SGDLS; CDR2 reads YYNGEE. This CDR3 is CASSVGQGGTEAFF. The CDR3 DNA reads TGTGCCAGCAGCGTTGGGCAGGGCGGCACTGAAGCTTTCTTT. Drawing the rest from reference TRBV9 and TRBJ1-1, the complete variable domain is DSGVTQTPKHLITATGQRVTLRCSPRSGDLSVYWYQQSLDQGLQFLIQYYNGEERAKGNILERFSAQQFPDLHSELNLSSLELGDSALYFCASSVGQGGTEAFFGQGTRLTVV.

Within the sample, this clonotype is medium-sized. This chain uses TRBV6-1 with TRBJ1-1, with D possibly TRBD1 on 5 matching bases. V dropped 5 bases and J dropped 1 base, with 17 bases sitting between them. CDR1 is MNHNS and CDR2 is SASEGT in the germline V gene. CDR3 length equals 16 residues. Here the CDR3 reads CASSYGGYRGNTEAFF. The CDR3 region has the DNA TGTGCCAGCAGTTATGGGGGGTATCGGGGGAACACTGAAGCTTTCTTT.

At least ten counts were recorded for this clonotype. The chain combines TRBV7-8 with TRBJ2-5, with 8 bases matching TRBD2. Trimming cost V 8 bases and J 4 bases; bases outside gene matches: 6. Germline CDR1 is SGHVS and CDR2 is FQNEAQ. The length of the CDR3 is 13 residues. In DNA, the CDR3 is TGTGCCAGCTATTTAGCGGGAAGAGAGACCCAGTACTTC. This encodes CASYLAGRETQYF.

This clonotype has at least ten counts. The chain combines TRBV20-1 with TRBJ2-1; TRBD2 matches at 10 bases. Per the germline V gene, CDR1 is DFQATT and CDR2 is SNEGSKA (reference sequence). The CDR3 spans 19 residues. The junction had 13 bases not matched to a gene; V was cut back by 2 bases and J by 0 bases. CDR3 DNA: TGCAGTGCTAGACCTAGACCCGGGACTAGCGACAGCTCCTACAATGAGCAGTTCTTC. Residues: CSARPRPGTSDSSYNEQFF.